Listed here are 7 T cell receptor beta chains from one sample, sequenced in a study of cytotoxic CD8 clonotypes in ibrutinib-treated CLL. Measured with immunoSEQ multiplex PCR; TCRdb has only the in-frame clones, and not every one. The sample has approximately 130,000 clones, 84% seen once. This specimen was PBMCs, taken after 24 months of ibrutinib treatment. All receptors derive from a human donor with chronic lymphocytic leukemia.

The V call is TRBV7-2, the J call TRBJ2-7; D is possibly TRBD1 (7 bases). V gave up 5 bases and J gave up 1 base, with 12 bases separating them. CDR3 length equals 14 residues. Germline V gene lookup returns CDR1 SGHTA and CDR2 FQGNSA. As DNA, the CDR3 is TGTGCCAGCAGCAAACAGGGGAGGTCCTACGAGCAGTACTTC. Its translation is CASSKQGRSYEQYF.

This chain links TRBV21-1 with TRBJ1-5. TRBV21-1 is marked as a pseudogene. The CDR3 covers 16 residues. CDR3: CASSDRENEVNQPQHF. Here the CDR3 DNA reads TGTGCCAGCAGCGACCGGGAGAACGAGGTGAATCAGCCCCAGCATTTT.

This chain links TRBV29-1 with TRBJ2-3, with 10 bases fitting TRBD2. Germline V gene lookup returns CDR1 SQVTM and CDR2 ANQGSEA. The CDR3 contains 16 residues. V lost 7 bases, J lost 1 base, and 11 bases stayed unmatched. The CDR3 spells CSGSSGGGRGTDTQYF. Written as DNA, the CDR3 is TGCAGCGGCTCAAGCGGGGGGGGCCGGGGCACAGATACGCAGTATTTT.

The chain joins TRBV4-3 to TRBJ1-6, with D uncertain. Germline assignment: CDR1 LGHNA and CDR2 YSLEER. V was trimmed by 0 bases and J by 7 bases, leaving 10 bases between them. The CDR3 length is 15 residues. The CDR3 spells CASSQETLRNSPLHF. The CDR3 DNA sequence: TGCGCCAGCAGCCAAGAGACCCTTAGGAATTCACCCCTCCACTTT.

The chain recombines TRBV18 with TRBJ1-2, with D hard to call. Deletions cut 0 bases from V and 7 bases from J, with 9 bases between. The CDR3 runs 13 residues. In germline, CDR1 is KGHSH, CDR2 LQKENI. The CDR3 DNA follows: TGTGCCAGCTCACCACCTTTAAGACGTGGCTACACCTTC. This codes for CASSPPLRRGYTF.

V is TRBV7-8 and J is TRBJ2-5; D possibly corresponds to TRBD1 (6 bases). V lost 7 bases and J lost 2, with 20 bases in between. The CDR3 is made up of 16 amino acids. CDR1 SGHVS and CDR2 FQNEAQ come from the germline V gene. The CDR3 loop reads CASTPRDLDRQETQYF. CDR3 sequence (DNA): TGTGCCAGCACCCCCCGGGACCTGGACAGACAAGAGACCCAGTACTTC.

This clone was detected once. V usage is TRBV5-1 and J usage is TRBJ1-1; D unclear. Trimming left V 3 bases short and J 3 bases short, with 15 bases between. The CDR3 totals 15 residues. CDR1 is SGHRS and CDR2 is YFSETQ in the germline V gene. The CDR3, as DNA: TGCGCCAGCAGCTCCGAATGGGGAGGGTACACTGAAGCTTTCTTT. Its translation is CASSSEWGGYTEAFF.